The 30 T cell receptor beta chains given below trace back to one sample, sequenced in a study of control samples from healthy donors and cancer patients. The data were produced by immunoSEQ multiplex PCR, yet TCRdb's version contains in-frame clones alone and is incomplete. The sample records 150,000 or so clones, almost 90% being singletons. Sequencing used blood. These receptors all come from a man aged 18 to 30 in good health.

The genes are TRBV25-1 and TRBJ2-7, with D possibly being TRBD2 (7 bases). The CDR3 spans 16 residues. The germline V gene encodes CDR1 MGHDK and CDR2 SYGVNS. The V end was cut by 2 bases, the J end by 2 bases, with 16 bases between. CDR3 region: CASSEVRGGKTYEQYF. Written as DNA, the CDR3 is TGTGCCAGCAGTGAAGTAAGGGGGGGGAAGACCTACGAGCAGTACTTC.

This clone has a handful of counts. This chain links TRBV11-2 with TRBJ2-3; D possibly corresponds to TRBD2 (6 bases). The V gene's germline CDR1 is SGHAT and CDR2 FQNNGV. This CDR3 contains 14 residues. The germline V and J ends were trimmed by 5 bases and 2 bases, with 11 bases remaining between them. The CDR3 DNA sequence: TGTGCCAGCAGCCTCGGGGGACCCACAGATACGCAGTATTTT. Translating it yields CASSLGGPTDTQYF.

This rearrangement joins TRBV4-1 to TRBJ1-2; TRBD1 matches 7 bases. The germline CDR1 and CDR2 sequences are MGHRA and YSYEKL. The CDR3 contains 14 residues. V lost 0 bases to trimming and J lost 7 bases; unmatched junction nucleotides: 5. DNA of the CDR3: TGCGCCAGCAGCCAAGACCCGACAGGGACTGGCTACACCTTC. It translates to CASSQDPTGTGYTF.

The chain joins TRBV2 to TRBJ2-5; D is undetermined. From germline, CDR1 is SNHLY and CDR2 FYNNEI. The CDR3 runs to 14 residues. V dropped 8 bases and J dropped 7 bases, with 20 bases sitting between them. The CDR3 spells CASYLEGHDGTQYF. The CDR3 nucleotides are TGTGCCAGCTATCTGGAAGGGCATGATGGGACCCAGTACTTC.

The V and J genes are TRBV4-1 and TRBJ1-5; D possibly corresponds to TRBD1 (5 bases). V lost 3 bases, J lost 0 bases, and 6 bases lay in between. The CDR3 has 14 amino acids. Germline V gene data show CDR1 as MGHRA and CDR2 as YSYEKL. The CDR3 loop is CASSQGGSNQPQHF. CDR3 nucleotides: TGCGCCAGCAGCCAGGGGGGTAGCAATCAGCCCCAGCATTTT.

The chain couples TRBV4-3 to TRBJ1-2; D perhaps matches TRBD1 (5 bases). This CDR3 region has 13 residues. In germline, CDR1 is LGHNA, CDR2 YSLEER. V dropped 0 bases and J dropped 7 bases, with 9 bases sitting between them. The CDR3 coding sequence is TGCGCCAGCAGCCAAGATATCGGGGGTGGCTACACCTTC. Its translation: CASSQDIGGGYTF.

This clone was detected only once. The chain is built from TRBV30 and TRBJ2-7; D ambiguous. The CDR3 spans 14 residues. Trimming removed 0 bases at V and 2 bases at J, with 11 bases between. Per germline, CDR1 GTSNPN and CDR2 SVGIG (reference sequence). The CDR3: CAWSVSPGAYEQYF. The CDR3 DNA sequence: TGTGCCTGGAGTGTAAGCCCTGGGGCCTACGAGCAGTACTTC. The full variable domain, rest sourced from reference TRBV30 and TRBJ2-7, is SQTIHQWPATLVQPVGSPLSLECTVEGTSNPNLYWYRQAAGRGLQLLFYSVGIGQISSEVPQNLSASRPQDRQFILSSKKLLLSDSGFYLCAWSVSPGAYEQYFGPGTRLTVT.

This chain links TRBV19 with TRBJ1-1; D call uncertain. The CDR3 is 12 residues long. Trimming stripped 8 bases from V and 7 bases from J, with 14 bases between. Per the germline V gene, CDR1 is LNHDA and CDR2 is SQIVND (reference sequence). The CDR3 sequence: CASRSIPYEAFF. The CDR3 bases are TGTGCCAGTCGGTCGATCCCCTATGAAGCTTTCTTT. The whole variable domain, filled in from reference TRBV19 and TRBJ1-1, reads DGGITQSPKYLFRKEGQNVTLSCEQNLNHDAMYWYRQDPGQGLRLIYYSQIVNDFQKGDIAEGYSVSREKKESFPLTVTSAQKNPTAFYLCASRSIPYEAFFGQGTRLTVV.

The chain combines TRBV5-1 with TRBJ1-1; perhaps TRBD1 as D (5 bases). Trimming took off 2 bases at V and 2 bases at J, with 13 bases between the two ends. Per germline, CDR1 SGHRS and CDR2 YFSETQ. The CDR3 sequence is 15 residues long. The CDR3 region has the DNA TGCGCCAGCAGCTTCGGGACCCCACAAAACACTGAAGCTTTCTTT. Its translation is CASSFGTPQNTEAFF.

V is TRBV7-2 and J is TRBJ2-7; TRBD1 matches at 7 bases. After removal of 1 base from V and 0 bases from J, the junction contained 6 bases not matched to a gene. CDR1 SGHTA and CDR2 FQGNSA come from the germline V gene. The CDR3 covers 16 residues. The CDR3 DNA sequence: TGTGCCAGCAGCTTAGTCCCAGGGGGTTCCTCCTACGAGCAGTACTTC. This translates into CASSLVPGGSSYEQYF.

This clone showed up just once. The rearrangement links TRBV19 to TRBJ1-2, with 7 nucleotides matching TRBD1. From germline, CDR1 is LNHDA and CDR2 SQIVND (reference sequence). V shed 7 bases, J shed 1 base, and the junction held 12 bases outside the gene matches. The CDR3 sequence is 16 residues long. As DNA, the CDR3 is TGTGCCAGTAAGGGGGCAGGCACCTACCTTAACTATGGCTACACCTTC. It yields the protein CASKGAGTYLNYGYTF.

The chain recombines TRBV11-1 with TRBJ2-5, with D perhaps matching TRBD2 (6 bases). The V gene's germline CDR1 is SGHAT and CDR2 FQDESV (reference sequence). Trimming stripped 5 bases from V and 7 bases from J, with 23 bases between. The CDR3 covers 16 residues. The CDR3 loop is CASSASPIPGLTTQYF. CDR3 bases: TGTGCCAGCAGCGCAAGCCCCATCCCGGGACTGACGACCCAGTACTTC.

In nucleotides, the CDR3 is TGTGCCAGCAGTAGTAACAGGGGGGGTGGCTACACCTTC. It specifies CASSSNRGGGYTF. V gene TRBV27 combines with J gene TRBJ1-2, with 8 bases lining up with TRBD1. V gave up 5 bases and J gave up 7 bases; unmatched junction bases: 6. Germline CDR1 and CDR2: MNHEY and SMNVEV (reference sequence). The CDR3 is made up of 13 amino acids.

The V call is TRBV3-1 (or the pseudogene TRBV3-2), the J call TRBJ2-4; D gene ambiguous. This CDR3 has 13 residues. The V gene lost 2 bases and the J gene lost 6 bases, with 8 bases spanning the gap. CDR1 and CDR2 from the germline V gene are LGHDT and YNNKEL (reference sequence). The CDR3 region is CASSQIEGNIQYF. The CDR3, as DNA: TGTGCCAGCAGCCAAATTGAAGGAAACATTCAGTACTTC.

The chain links TRBV3-1 (or the pseudogene TRBV3-2) to TRBJ1-2; 7 nucleotides line up with TRBD1. CDR3 size: 13 residues. The J segment lost 3 bases and the V segment lost 4 bases, leaving 2 bases of the junction unmatched. CDR1 and CDR2 from the germline V gene are LGHDT and YNNKEL (reference sequence). The CDR3 protein is CASSRDRYYGYTF. CDR3 bases: TGTGCCAGCAGCCGGGACAGATACTATGGCTACACCTTC.

The rearrangement links TRBV9 to TRBJ2-3, with 11 bases identical to TRBD1. The CDR3 spans 17 residues. V gave up 0 bases and J gave up 7 bases; unmatched junction bases: 10. Germline lookup yields CDR1 SGDLS and CDR2 YYNGEE. CDR3 in DNA: TGTGCCAGCAGCGTAGGTGAGGGGACAGGGGGTGAAAATACGCAGTATTTT. Its protein product is CASSVGEGTGGENTQYF.

As to this clone: A read error may be the cause here, since a much bigger clone is one base away. This sample also contains other DNA sequences that code for the same CDR3. The chain combines TRBV4-2 with TRBJ2-7; TRBD2 matches at 9 bases. The V gene's germline CDR1 is LGHNA and CDR2 YNFKEQ. This CDR3 region has 15 residues. The CDR3 loop reads CASSQDLGTSHEQYF. CDR3 DNA sequence: TGTGCCAGCAGCCAAGATTTGGGGACTAGCCACGAGCAGTACTTT.

The V and J genes are TRBV6-2 or TRBV6-3 and TRBJ1-3; weak D call: TRBD1 (6 bases). V was trimmed by 5 bases and J by 0 bases, leaving 14 bases between them. Germline CDR1 is MNHEY and CDR2 is SVGEGT. This CDR3 is built from 16 residues. In DNA, the CDR3 is TGTGCCAGCAGTCCCGGGACATTTGGCTCTGGAAACACCATATATTTT. It codes for CASSPGTFGSGNTIYF.

This clone showed up just a few times. The chain employs TRBV11-2 and TRBJ1-4; 10 bases are a match to TRBD1. CDR3 length: 14 residues. Germline V CDR1 and CDR2: SGHAT, FQNNGV. The junction had 7 bases not matched to a gene; V was cut back by 7 bases and J by 8 bases. The CDR3: CASTMDRGREKLFF. The CDR3 nucleotides read TGTGCCAGCACCATGGACAGGGGGAGGGAAAAACTGTTTTTT.

The chain joins TRBV6-9 to TRBJ2-1; D unclear. Germline CDR1 is MNHGY and CDR2 is SVAAGI. CDR3 length: 13 amino acids. Trimming removed 7 bases from V and 4 bases from J, with 11 bases in between. CDR3 region: CASTSSGYNEQFF. The CDR3, as DNA: TGTGCCAGCACATCGTCCGGTTACAATGAGCAGTTCTTC.

This chain joins TRBV15 and TRBJ1-5; 8 bases are shared with TRBD1. Germline CDR1 reads LNHNV; CDR2 reads YYDKDF (reference sequence). V trimming: 0 bases; J trimming: 5 bases; junction bases outside the gene matches: 6. The CDR3 length is 16 residues. The CDR3 loop reads CATSRDLDRDDQPQHF. CDR3 DNA sequence: TGTGCCACCAGCAGAGATTTGGACAGGGACGATCAGCCCCAGCATTTT.

The chain carries TRBV7-8 and TRBJ2-1; TRBD1 aligns across 7 bases. Germline loops: CDR1 SGHVS, CDR2 FQNEAQ. This CDR3 has 17 residues. Germline trimming cut 0 bases from V and 3 bases from J; bases unmatched to any gene: 8. The CDR3 protein is CASSLAGQTNYYNEQFF. The CDR3 coding sequence is TGTGCCAGCAGCTTAGCGGGACAGACAAACTACTACAATGAGCAGTTCTTC.

The chain recombines TRBV6-2 or TRBV6-3 with TRBJ2-7; 9 bases are a match to TRBD2. The germline V gene has CDR1 MNHEY and CDR2 SVGEGT. CDR3 length: 14 residues. V was pared by 4 bases and J by 3 bases, with 4 bases of the junction left unmatched. The CDR3 DNA sequence: TGTGCCAGCAGTTTCGGCGGGGGGGACTACGAGCAGTACTTC. As protein: CASSFGGGDYEQYF.

The chain recombines TRBV7-6 with TRBJ2-1, with 9 bases fitting TRBD1. CDR3 length: 16 residues. Trimming at V came to 5 bases and at J to 4 bases, leaving 9 bases not matched to a gene. In germline, CDR1 is SGHVS, CDR2 FNYEAQ. The CDR3 bases are TGTGCCAGCAGCCCCTCACAGGGGGCTAGGTACAATGAGCAGTTCTTC. The encoded protein is CASSPSQGARYNEQFF. Full variable domain (outside the CDR3, taken from reference TRBV7-6 and TRBJ2-1): GAGVSQSPRYKVTKRGQDVALRCDPISGHVSLYWYRQALGQGPEFLTYFNYEAQQDKSGLPNDRFSAERPEGSISTLTIQRTEQRDSAMYRCASSPSQGARYNEQFFGPGTRLTVL.

The chain carries TRBV27 and TRBJ2-3; 10 positions match TRBD2. Trimming removed 8 bases from V and 0 bases from J; junction bases left unmatched: 8. The CDR3 is 16 residues long. Germline assignment: CDR1 MNHEY and CDR2 SMNVEV (reference sequence). CDR3: CASGPLAGGSTDTQYF. CDR3 in DNA: TGTGCCAGCGGACCCTTAGCGGGGGGTAGCACAGATACGCAGTATTTT.

The V call is TRBV9, the J call TRBJ2-1; 11 nucleotides line up with TRBD1. Germline V lookup: CDR1 SGDLS, CDR2 YYNGEE. The ends lost 4 bases at V and 2 bases at J; junction bases unmatched: 11. The CDR3 consists of 18 residues. The CDR3, as DNA: TGTGCCAGCAGCATAGCCGCGGCGGGACAGGGGGCCTACAATGAGCAGTTCTTC. Protein product: CASSIAAAGQGAYNEQFF.

There are many counts of this clone. The V and J genes are TRBV30 and TRBJ2-7; 7 nucleotides match TRBD1. The CDR3 has 15 residues. Trimming cost V 2 bases and J 2 bases; bases outside gene matches: 9. The germline gives CDR1 GTSNPN, CDR2 SVGIG (reference sequence). As DNA, the CDR3 is TGTGCCTGGAGTTACCCGGGACAGTTGACCTACGAGCAGTACTTC. Translating it yields CAWSYPGQLTYEQYF.

The CDR3 sequence: CSVVAGALTDTQYF. Written as DNA, the CDR3 is TGCAGCGTGGTAGCGGGGGCCCTCACAGATACGCAGTATTTT. The genes are TRBV29-1 and TRBJ2-3; TRBD2 agrees at 9 bases. Germline V lookup: CDR1 SQVTM, CDR2 ANQGSEA. The CDR3 totals 14 residues. The junction had 6 bases not matched to a gene; V was cut back by 6 bases and J by 2 bases.

V is TRBV28 and J is TRBJ2-2, with D perhaps matching TRBD1 (6 bases). The CDR3 spans 13 residues. V was clipped by 8 bases and J by 4 bases, with 11 bases between them. CDR1 is MDHEN and CDR2 is SYDVKM in the germline V gene. CDR3 nucleotides: TGTGCCAGCCAGGGGTACGGCACCGGGGAGCTGTTTTTT. Protein: CASQGYGTGELFF. Using reference TRBV28 and TRBJ2-2 for the parts outside the CDR3, the full variable domain is DVKVTQSSRYLVKRTGEKVFLECVQDMDHENMFWYRQDPGLGLRLIYFSYDVKMKEKGDIPEGYSVSREKKERFSLILESASTNQTSMYLCASQGYGTGELFFGEGSRLTVL.

The gene calls are TRBV6-5 and TRBJ1-2; D uncertain. This CDR3 is built from 13 residues. The ends were cut back, 7 bases at V and 6 bases at J, with 15 bases in the middle. Germline CDR1 reads MNHEY; CDR2 reads SVGAGI. Here the CDR3 reads CASKRSAFDGYTF. In nucleotides, the CDR3 is TGTGCCAGCAAGAGGTCAGCCTTTGATGGCTACACCTTC.